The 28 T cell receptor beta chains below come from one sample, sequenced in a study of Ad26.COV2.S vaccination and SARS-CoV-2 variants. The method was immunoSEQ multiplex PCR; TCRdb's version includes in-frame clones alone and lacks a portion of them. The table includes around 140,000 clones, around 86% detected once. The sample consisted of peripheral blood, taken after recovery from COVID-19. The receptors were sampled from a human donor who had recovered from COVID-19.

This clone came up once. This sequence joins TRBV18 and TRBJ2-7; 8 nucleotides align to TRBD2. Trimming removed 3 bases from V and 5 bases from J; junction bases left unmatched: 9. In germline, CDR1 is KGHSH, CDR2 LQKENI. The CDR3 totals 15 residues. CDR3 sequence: CASSPGGAGEDEQYF. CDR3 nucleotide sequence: TGTGCCAGCTCACCCGGGGGGGCGGGGGAAGACGAGCAGTACTTC.

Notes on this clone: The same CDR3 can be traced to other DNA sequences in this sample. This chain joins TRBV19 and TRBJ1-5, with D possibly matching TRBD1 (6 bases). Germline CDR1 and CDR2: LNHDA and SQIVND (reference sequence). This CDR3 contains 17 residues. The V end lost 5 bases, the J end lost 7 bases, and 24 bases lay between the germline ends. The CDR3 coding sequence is TGTGCCAGTAGTCCCCTACCAGACAGGACCAGGGGCCAGCCCCAGCATTTT. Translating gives CASSPLPDRTRGQPQHF.

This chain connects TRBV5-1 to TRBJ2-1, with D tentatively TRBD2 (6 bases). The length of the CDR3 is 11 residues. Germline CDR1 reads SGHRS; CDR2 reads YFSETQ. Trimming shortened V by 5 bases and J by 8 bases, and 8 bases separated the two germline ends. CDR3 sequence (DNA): TGCGCCAGCAGTTCGGGGGATGAGCAGTTCTTC. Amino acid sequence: CASSSGDEQFF.

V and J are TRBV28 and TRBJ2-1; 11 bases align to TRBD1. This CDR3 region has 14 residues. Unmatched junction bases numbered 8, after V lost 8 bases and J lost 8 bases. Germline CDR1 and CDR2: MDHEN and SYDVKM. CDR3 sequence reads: CASGQGASVDEQFF. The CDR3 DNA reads TGTGCCAGCGGACAGGGGGCTAGTGTGGATGAGCAGTTCTTC. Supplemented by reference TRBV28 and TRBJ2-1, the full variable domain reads DVKVTQSSRYLVKRTGEKVFLECVQDMDHENMFWYRQDPGLGLRLIYFSYDVKMKEKGDIPEGYSVSREKKERFSLILESASTNQTSMYLCASGQGASVDEQFFGPGTRLTVL.

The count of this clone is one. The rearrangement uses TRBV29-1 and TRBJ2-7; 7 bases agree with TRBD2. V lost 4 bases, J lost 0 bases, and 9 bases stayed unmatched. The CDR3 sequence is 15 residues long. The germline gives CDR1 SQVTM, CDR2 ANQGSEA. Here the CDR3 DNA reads TGCAGCGTTGGGGGCGGGGGATACAACTCCTACGAGCAGTACTTC. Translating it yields CSVGGGGYNSYEQYF.

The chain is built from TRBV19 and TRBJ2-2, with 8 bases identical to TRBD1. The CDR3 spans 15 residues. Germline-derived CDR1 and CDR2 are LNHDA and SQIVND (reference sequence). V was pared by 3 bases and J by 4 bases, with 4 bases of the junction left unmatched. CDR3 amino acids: CASSIGQGATGELFF. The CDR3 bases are TGTGCCAGTAGTATCGGCCAGGGGGCCACCGGGGAGCTGTTTTTT.

The CDR3 loop is CAWTSGAGYNEQFF. The CDR3 DNA reads as TGTGCCTGGACTAGCGGGGCGGGATACAATGAGCAGTTCTTC. The V gene is TRBV30, the J gene TRBJ2-1, with TRBD2 matching 9 bases. The J segment lost 4 bases and the V segment lost 4 bases, leaving 5 bases of the junction unmatched. CDR1 GTSNPN and CDR2 SVGIG come from the germline V gene (reference sequence). This CDR3 has 14 residues.

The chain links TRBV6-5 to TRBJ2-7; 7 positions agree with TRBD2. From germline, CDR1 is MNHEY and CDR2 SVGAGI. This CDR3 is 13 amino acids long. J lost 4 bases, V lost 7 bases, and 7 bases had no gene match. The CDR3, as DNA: TGTGCCAGCACAGCTGGGGGGGTGTACGAGCAGTACTTC. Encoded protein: CASTAGGVYEQYF.

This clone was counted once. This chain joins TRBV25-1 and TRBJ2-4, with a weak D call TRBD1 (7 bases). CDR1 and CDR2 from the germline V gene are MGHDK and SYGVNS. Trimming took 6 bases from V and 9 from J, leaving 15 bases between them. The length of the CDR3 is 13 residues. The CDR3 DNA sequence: TGTGCCAGCAGAAGAACAGGGGAGGTCATTCAGTACTTC. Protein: CASRRTGEVIQYF.

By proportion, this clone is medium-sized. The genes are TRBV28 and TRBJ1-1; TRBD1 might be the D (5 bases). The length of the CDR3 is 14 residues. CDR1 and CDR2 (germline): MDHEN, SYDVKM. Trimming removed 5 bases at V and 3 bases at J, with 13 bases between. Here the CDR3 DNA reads TGTGCCAGCAGTGCTAGGGGATACCACACTGAAGCTTTCTTT. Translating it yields CASSARGYHTEAFF.

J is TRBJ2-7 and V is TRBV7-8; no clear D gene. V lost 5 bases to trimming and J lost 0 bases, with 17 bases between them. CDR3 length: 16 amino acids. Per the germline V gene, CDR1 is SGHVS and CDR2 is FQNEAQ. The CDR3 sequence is CASSKVIYGSSYEQYF. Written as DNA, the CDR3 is TGTGCCAGCAGCAAAGTGATATATGGTAGCTCCTACGAGCAGTACTTC. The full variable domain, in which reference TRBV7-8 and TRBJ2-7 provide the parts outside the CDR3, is GAGVSQSPRYKVAKRGQDVALRCDPISGHVSLFWYQQALGQGPEFLTYFQNEAQLDKSGLPSDRFFAERPEGSVSTLKIQRTQQEDSAVYLCASSKVIYGSSYEQYFGPGTRLTVT.

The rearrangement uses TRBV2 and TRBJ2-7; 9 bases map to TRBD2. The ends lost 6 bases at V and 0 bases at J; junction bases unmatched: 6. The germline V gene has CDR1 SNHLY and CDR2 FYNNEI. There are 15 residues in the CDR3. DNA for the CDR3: TGTGCCAGCAGGCCCGGACTAGCGTTCTCCTACGAGCAGTACTTC. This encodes CASRPGLAFSYEQYF.

CDR3 nucleotide sequence: TGTGCCAGCAGCGACTGGACAGTTAGCACAGATACGCAGTATTTT. Residues: CASSDWTVSTDTQYF. The chain has TRBV7-2 and TRBJ2-3, with D perhaps TRBD1 (6 bases). This CDR3 comprises 15 residues. Looked up from germline, CDR1 is SGHTA and CDR2 is FQGNSA. V was clipped by 5 bases and J by 0 bases, with 12 bases between them. The whole variable domain, remainder taken from reference TRBV7-2 and TRBJ2-3, is GAGVSQSPSNKVTEKGKDVELRCDPISGHTALYWYRQSLGQGLEFLIYFQGNSAPDKSGLPSDRFSAERTGGSVSTLTIQRTQQEDSAVYLCASSDWTVSTDTQYFGPGTRLTVL.

CDR3 in amino acids: CASSYSVLDGYTF. The CDR3 region has the DNA TGTGCCAGCAGTTACTCGGTACTGGATGGCTACACCTTC. The gene calls are TRBV6-2 or TRBV6-3 and TRBJ1-2, with D unresolved. The CDR3 spans 13 residues. V was trimmed by 0 bases and J by 6 bases, leaving 8 bases between them. Germline-derived CDR1 and CDR2 are MNHEY and SVGEGT.

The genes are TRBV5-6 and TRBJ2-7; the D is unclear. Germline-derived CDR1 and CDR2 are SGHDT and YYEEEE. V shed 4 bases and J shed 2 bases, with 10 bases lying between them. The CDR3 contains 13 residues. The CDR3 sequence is CASSRTVPYEQYF. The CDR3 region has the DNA TGTGCCAGCAGCCGTACAGTGCCCTACGAGCAGTACTTC. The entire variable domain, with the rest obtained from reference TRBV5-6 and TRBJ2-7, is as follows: DAGVTQSPTHLIKTRGQQVTLRCSPKSGHDTVSWYQQALGQGPQFIFQYYEEEERQRGNFPDRFSGHQFPNYSSELNVNALLLGDSALYLCASSRTVPYEQYFGPGTRLTVT.

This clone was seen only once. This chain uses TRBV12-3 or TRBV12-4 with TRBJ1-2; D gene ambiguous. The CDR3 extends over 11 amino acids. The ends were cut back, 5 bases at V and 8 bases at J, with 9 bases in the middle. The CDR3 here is CASSPPHGYTF. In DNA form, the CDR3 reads TGTGCCAGCAGTCCCCCGCACGGCTACACCTTC.

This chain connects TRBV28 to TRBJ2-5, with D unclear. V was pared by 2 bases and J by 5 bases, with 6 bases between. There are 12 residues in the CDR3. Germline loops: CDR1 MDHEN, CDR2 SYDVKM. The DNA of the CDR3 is TGTGCCAGCAGTTTAAACGGTGAGACCCAGTACTTC. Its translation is CASSLNGETQYF.

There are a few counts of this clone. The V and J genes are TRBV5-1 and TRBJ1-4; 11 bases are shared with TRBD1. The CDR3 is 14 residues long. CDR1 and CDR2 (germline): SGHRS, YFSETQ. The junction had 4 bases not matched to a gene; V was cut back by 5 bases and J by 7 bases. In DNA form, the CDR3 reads TGCGCCAGCAGGGCCGGGACAGGGGGTGAAAAACTGTTTTTT. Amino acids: CASRAGTGGEKLFF.

The CDR3 protein is CASSYSGQGASEAFF. For the CDR3, the DNA is TGTGCCAGCAGTTACTCAGGACAGGGGGCCTCCGAAGCTTTCTTT. The chain links TRBV6-2 or TRBV6-3 to TRBJ1-1; 11 bases are shared with TRBD1. V trimming: 0 bases; J trimming: 8 bases; junction bases outside the gene matches: 5. The CDR3 contains 15 residues. Germline CDR1 reads MNHEY; CDR2 reads SVGEGT.

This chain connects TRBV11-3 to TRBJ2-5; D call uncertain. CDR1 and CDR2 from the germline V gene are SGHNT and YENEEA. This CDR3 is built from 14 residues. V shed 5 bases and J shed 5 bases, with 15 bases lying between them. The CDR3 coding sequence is TGTGCCAGCAGCCCTGAGCCGGGCCGGGAGACCCAGTACTTC. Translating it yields CASSPEPGRETQYF.

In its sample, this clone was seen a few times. The CDR3 region has the DNA TGCGCCAGCAGCCCCGAGGTAGCAGGGGATCCCAAAAACATTCAGTACTTC. Amino acids: CASSPEVAGDPKNIQYF. The V call is TRBV4-3, the J call TRBJ2-4; D perhaps matches TRBD1 (6 bases). The CDR3 runs to 17 residues. The V end lost 4 bases, the J end lost 2 bases, and 18 bases lay between the germline ends. Looked up from germline, CDR1 is LGHNA and CDR2 is YSLEER.

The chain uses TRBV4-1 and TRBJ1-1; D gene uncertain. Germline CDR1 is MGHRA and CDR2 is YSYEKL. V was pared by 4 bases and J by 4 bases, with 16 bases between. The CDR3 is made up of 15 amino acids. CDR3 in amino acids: CASSPSGNGLTEAFF. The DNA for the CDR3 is TGCGCCAGCAGCCCGAGTGGGAATGGGCTCACTGAAGCTTTCTTT.

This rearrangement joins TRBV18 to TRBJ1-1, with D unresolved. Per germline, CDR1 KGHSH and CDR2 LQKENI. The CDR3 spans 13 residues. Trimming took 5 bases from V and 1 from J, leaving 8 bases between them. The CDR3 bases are TGTGCCAGCTCATACCAGGAGAACACTGAAGCTTTCTTT. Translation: CASSYQENTEAFF.

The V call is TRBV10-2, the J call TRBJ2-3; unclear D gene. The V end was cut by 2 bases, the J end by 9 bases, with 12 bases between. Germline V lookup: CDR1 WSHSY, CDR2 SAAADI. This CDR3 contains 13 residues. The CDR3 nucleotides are TGCGCCAGCAGTGAGCCCCCAACCCTAACGCAGTATTTT. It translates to CASSEPPTLTQYF.

CDR3 in DNA: TGTGCCAGCAGCAACCCAAGGGGACAGGTTAACTATGGCTACACCTTC. It encodes CASSNPRGQVNYGYTF. The chain couples TRBV21-1 to TRBJ1-2; no check of the table's D call, TRBD1, against the DNA was made. TRBV21-1 is classified as a pseudogene. The CDR3 contains 16 residues.

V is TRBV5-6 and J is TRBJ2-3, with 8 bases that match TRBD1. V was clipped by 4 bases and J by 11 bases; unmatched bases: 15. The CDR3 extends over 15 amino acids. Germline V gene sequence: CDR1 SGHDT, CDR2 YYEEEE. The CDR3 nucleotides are TGTGCCAGCAGCCGAACGGGACAGGACCTTCAGGGGCAGTATTTT. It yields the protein CASSRTGQDLQGQYF.

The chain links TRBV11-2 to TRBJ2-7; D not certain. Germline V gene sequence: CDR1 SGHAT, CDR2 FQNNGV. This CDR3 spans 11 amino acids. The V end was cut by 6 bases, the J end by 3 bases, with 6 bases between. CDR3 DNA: TGTGCCAGCAGTCGCTTCTACGAGCAGTACTTC. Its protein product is CASSRFYEQYF.

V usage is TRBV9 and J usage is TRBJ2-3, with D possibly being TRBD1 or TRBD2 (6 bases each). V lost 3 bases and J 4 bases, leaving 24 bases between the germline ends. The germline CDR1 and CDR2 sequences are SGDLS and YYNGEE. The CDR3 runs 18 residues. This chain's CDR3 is CASSAGGSGGGSSDTQYF. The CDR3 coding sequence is TGTGCCAGCAGCGCCGGAGGGTCTGGGGGCGGGTCGTCAGATACGCAGTATTTT. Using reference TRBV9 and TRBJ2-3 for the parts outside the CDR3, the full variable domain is DSGVTQTPKHLITATGQRVTLRCSPRSGDLSVYWYQQSLDQGLQFLIQYYNGEERAKGNILERFSAQQFPDLHSELNLSSLELGDSALYFCASSAGGSGGGSSDTQYFGPGTRLTVL.